The entry below describes one T cell receptor beta chain. No cognate antigen has been identified for it. No quality values exist for individual bases; no much larger clone is one base distant. The immunoSEQ Assay, a bias-controlled multiplex PCR, was used to amplify TCRbeta CDR3 regions from genomic DNA. The published analysis was carried out like this. The number of nucleated cells in each sample was estimated from the amplification of reference gene primers within the assay. To quantify the absolute abundance of each unique TCRbeta CDR3 rearrangement, sequence reads were collapsed and filtered. Productive Simpson clonality was computed per sample as the square root of Simpson's diversity index over productive rearrangements. TCRdb took over this immuneACCESS table, retaining in-frame rearrangements with V and J assigned. Such tables are incomplete; in checked studies, under half of the missing clones stem from an unresolved V gene, and the remainder is unexplained. The V and J calls and clone size come from that table; D and trimming were worked out from the DNA. The sample yields fewer than 250,000 clones; 70% to 90% were counted once. 6.5% to 9% of the sample comes from the top ten.

The CDR3 holds 15 amino acids from the cysteine to the phenylalanine. Only CDR3 DNA is held: 45 bases, read in frame from base 1. Sequences SEHNR (CDR1) and FQNEAQ (CDR2) are obtained from the germline V gene (reference sequence). V gives up 4 bases and J gives up 0 bases, and the segment between their germline ends measures 12 bases. In the prospective study, participants were roughly 18 to 95 years old, resided in about two dozen geographic areas of the United States, and were enrolled through a virtual design. In the prospective study, participants were assigned to cohorts based on the clinical history participants reported in a screening survey and a study questionnaire. Recovered participants in ImmuneRACE Cohort 3 were defined by two consecutive negative NP/OP PCR tests, clearance by a healthcare professional, or resolution of symptoms. In the prospective study, whole blood, serum and a nasopharyngeal or oropharyngeal swab were collected from each participant by mobile phlebotomists. Prospective study participants could optionally give additional blood draws and questionnaires over an approximately two-month period. Before DNA extraction, blood samples from the prospective study were shipped at room temperature or frozen.

The data are from a study of blood T cell repertoires in COVID-19 (dated by TCRdb to 2019 to 2021). With regard to the full study: Samples from collaborators originated in the United States, Italy and Spain and spanned both the acute and convalescent phases of COVID-19. The material from the prospective study consisted of cDNA or gDNA derived from T cells, B-cell-depleted T cells, or PBMCs. Subjects who had been exposed to COVID-19, were actively infected with it, or had recovered from it provided the deeply sampled blood TCRbeta repertoires that made up the dataset. The repertoires were released in a freely available public database intended as a resource for research on the immune response to SARS-CoV-2. Samples were obtained from the ongoing ImmuneRACE study (first 160 participants) and from about 1,300 subjects provided by 6 global collaborators. Nearly every sample came with metadata listing a de-identified subject ID, COVID-19 status, age in years and sex. HLA class I and class II types, where available, came from metadata supplied by the sample provider rather than from assay-based typing. The research as a whole found: How much clinical and demographic metadata was included differed by source and by participant, and the metadata was provided uncurated.

The sequenced sample consisted of PBMCs or T cells enriched from blood (not recorded which). This clonotype originated in a woman between 18 and 30 years old who had recovered from COVID-19. This receptor chain uses TRBV7-9 and TRBJ1-2, with TRBD1 perhaps the D gene, on 6 matching bases. The DNA reads TGTGCCAGCAGCTCCGGACAGAGAGCTAACTATGGCTACACCTTC. The translation is CASSSGQRANYGYTF.